The TCR beta chain described here comes from a study of cytomegalovirus exposure and HLA in healthy donors. Trimming removed 3 bases from V and 2 bases from J, with 11 bases in between. From germline, CDR1 is LGHNT and CDR2 FRNRAP. The CDR3 totals 14 residues. The PCR used 60 Vbeta and 13 Jbeta primers. The method was immunoSEQ multiplex PCR; TCRdb's version includes in-frame clones alone and lacks a portion of them. Among under 200,000 clones listed, around 74% were seen once. This chain uses TRBV12-5 with TRBJ2-7, with no clear D. The source is a female donor in good health and CMV-seronegative. The specimen was PBMCs. As DNA, the CDR3 is TGTGCTAGTGGTTTAGTAGCATTCCCCTACGAGCAGTACTTC. This codes for CASGLVAFPYEQYF.